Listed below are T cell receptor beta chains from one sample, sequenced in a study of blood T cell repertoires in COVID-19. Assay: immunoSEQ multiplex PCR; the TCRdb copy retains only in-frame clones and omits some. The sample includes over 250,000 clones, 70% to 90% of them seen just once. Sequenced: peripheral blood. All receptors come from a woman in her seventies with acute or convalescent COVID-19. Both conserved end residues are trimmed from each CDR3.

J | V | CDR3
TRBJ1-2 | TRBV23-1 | ASSQSERQYSIP
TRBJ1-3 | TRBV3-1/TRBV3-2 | ASSQGSLNTIY
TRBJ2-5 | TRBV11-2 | ASSLVSVETQY
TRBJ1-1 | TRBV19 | ASSIFGTGEAF
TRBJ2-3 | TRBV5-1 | ASSLDTADTQY
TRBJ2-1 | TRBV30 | AWSNLAGPRGEQF
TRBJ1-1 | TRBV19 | ASGPGTVNTEAF
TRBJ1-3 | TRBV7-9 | ASSPRAGQGNTIY
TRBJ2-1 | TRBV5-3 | ARSLSPDREKNEQF
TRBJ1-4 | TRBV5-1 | ASSQQATNEKLF
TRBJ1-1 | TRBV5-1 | ASSVDRGSAF
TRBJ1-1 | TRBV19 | ASSVWGREAF
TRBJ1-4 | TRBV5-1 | ASKQGTNEKLF
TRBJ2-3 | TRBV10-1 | ASSDGGLRTDTQY
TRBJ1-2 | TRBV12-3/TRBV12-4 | ASSLHRDYGYT
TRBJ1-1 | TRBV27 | ASRSTGVVTEAF
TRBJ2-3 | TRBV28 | ASSFSGRSTDTQY
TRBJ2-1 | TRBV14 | ASATSGDSQF
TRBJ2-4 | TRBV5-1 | ASSSRGNIQY
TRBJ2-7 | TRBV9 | ASSVGPRAGEQY
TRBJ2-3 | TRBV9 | ASSVSGVTTDTQY
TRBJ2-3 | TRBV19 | ATGRRGGVDFPDTQY
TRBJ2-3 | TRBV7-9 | ASSPGLAGVDTQY
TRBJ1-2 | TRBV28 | ASSQGGQAFNYGYT
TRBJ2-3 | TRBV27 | ASSGTSGGRDTQY
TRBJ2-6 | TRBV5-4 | ASSWAGLAGSGANVLT
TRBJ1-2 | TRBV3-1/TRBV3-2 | ASSSAGGAGYGYT
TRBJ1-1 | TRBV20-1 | SASDGGAEAF
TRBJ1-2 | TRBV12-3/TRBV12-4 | ASRPTGSGYT
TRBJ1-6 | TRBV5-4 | ASSSNLGQVNSPLH
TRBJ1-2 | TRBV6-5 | AARGRGLYGYT
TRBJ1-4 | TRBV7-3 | ASSRGTGGANEKLF
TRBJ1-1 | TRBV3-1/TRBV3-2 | ASSQVSGRRLGTNTEAF
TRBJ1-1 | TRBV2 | ASSGGLHVNTEAF
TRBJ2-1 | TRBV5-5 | ASSKQGPNNEQF
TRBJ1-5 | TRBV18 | ASSPDRVVQPQH
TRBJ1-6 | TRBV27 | ASSLARGGSPLH
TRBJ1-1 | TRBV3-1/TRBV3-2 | ASSQGQGAFPQAF
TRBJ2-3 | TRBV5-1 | ASSLEGRVDTQY
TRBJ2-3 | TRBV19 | ASGTSWGTQY
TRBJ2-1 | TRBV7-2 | ASSLRRGGRNEQF
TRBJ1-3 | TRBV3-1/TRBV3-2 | ASSHLGVHSGNTIY
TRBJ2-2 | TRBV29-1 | SASPGTANTGELF
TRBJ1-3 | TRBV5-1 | ASSAGTAGNTIY
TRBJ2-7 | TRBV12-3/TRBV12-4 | ASSADRAYEQY
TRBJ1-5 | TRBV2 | ASSVFRLSAGYSNQPQH
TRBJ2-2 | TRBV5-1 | ASGDSANTGELF
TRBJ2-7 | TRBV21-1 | ASSKGGGLHYEQY
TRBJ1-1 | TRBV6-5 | ASKSQVNTEAF
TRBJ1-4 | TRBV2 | ASSAQGRTRREKLF
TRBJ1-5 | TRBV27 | ATWDRAGNQPQH